A single sample is the source of the 21 T cell receptor beta chains below, sequenced in a study of regulatory T cells in long-lasting Graves disease (dated by TCRdb to the early 2020s). What this sample's time point label stands for: newly diagnosed GD, antithyroid drugs for less than 3 months. For both TCR sequencing and RNA sequencing, RNA was extracted from PBMCs using TRIzol. The library was generated by multiplex PCR. This sample was sequenced with an Illumina HiSeq 4000. iRepertoire HTBI primers and Arm-PCR amplification of CDR3 regions were used to construct TCR beta libraries. Clones were called with MiXCR by TCRdb after fastp trimmed the public reads at Q25, and only in-frame beta chains were retained. CDR3 protein sequences are deduplicated, and each keeps its most common genes and DNA. Across this sample there are about 350,000 distinct CDR3 sequences, with under 20% seen only once. The leading ten clones occupy over 20% of the sample.

The data also belong to a second study, concerning T cells in Graves' hyperthyroidism and ophthalmopathy.

The input for sequencing was peripheral blood mononuclear cells (PBMCs), taken at new diagnosis, from a patient treated with antithyroid drugs. Source of these receptors: a young woman with Graves disease. Donor details come from another sample of the same person, matched by shared clones.

This clonotype was seen many times. The rearrangement uses TRBV5-1 and TRBJ2-7; either TRBD1 or TRBD2 may supply D (5 bases each). The germline V and J ends were trimmed by 6 bases and 5 bases, with 21 bases remaining between them. CDR3 length: 15 residues. Looked up from germline, CDR1 is SGHRS and CDR2 is YFSETQ. The CDR3 nucleotides are TGCGCCAGCACCCGTGAGGGGACCGCCCTCAACGAGCAGTACTTC. Amino acid sequence: CASTREGTALNEQYF.

The chain has TRBV13 and TRBJ2-5, with 7 bases fitting TRBD1. There are 15 residues in the CDR3. Germline V gene lookup returns CDR1 PRHDT and CDR2 FYEKMQ (reference sequence). Unmatched junction bases numbered 5, after V lost 2 bases and J lost 2 bases. CDR3 nucleotides: TGTGCCAGCAGCTTAAGGGGGACAGTTCAAGAGACCCAGTACTTC. This sequence encodes CASSLRGTVQETQYF.

This clonotype was observed a handful of times. V usage is TRBV4-1 and J usage is TRBJ2-6, with D hard to call. The CDR3 is made up of 15 amino acids. The germline V gene has CDR1 MGHRA and CDR2 YSYEKL. V was shortened by 0 bases and J by 4 bases, with 7 bases between the two germline ends. Here the CDR3 reads CASSQDLGGANVLTF. In nucleotides, the CDR3 is TGCGCCAGCAGCCAAGATCTGGGCGGGGCCAACGTCCTGACTTTC.

This clonotype was recorded a few times. V and J are TRBV28 and TRBJ1-2; 8 positions agree with TRBD1. The CDR3 length is 14 residues. Trimming removed 3 bases from V and 7 bases from J; junction bases left unmatched: 7. Germline lookup yields CDR1 MDHEN and CDR2 SYDVKM. The CDR3 is CASSFLQGGVGYTF. The CDR3 nucleotides read TGTGCCAGCAGTTTCCTACAGGGGGGGGTTGGCTACACCTTC.

This clonotype has ten or more counts. The chain uses TRBV6-5 and TRBJ2-7, with 8 bases identical to TRBD2. Per the germline V gene, CDR1 is MNHEY and CDR2 is SVGAGI. J was trimmed by 0 bases and V by 2 bases; bases with no gene match: 6. This CDR3 spans 16 amino acids. CDR3 amino acids: CASSYLAGFSSYEQYF. The CDR3, as DNA: TGTGCCAGCAGTTACCTAGCGGGTTTTAGCTCCTACGAGCAGTACTTC.

This clonotype was detected a few times. This chain links TRBV27 with TRBJ1-4, with a possible D match to TRBD1 (6 bases). V shed 6 bases and J shed 5 bases, with 16 bases lying between them. The V gene's germline CDR1 is MNHEY and CDR2 SMNVEV (reference sequence). The CDR3 is 15 amino acids. Here the CDR3 DNA reads TGTGCCAGCAGATCGGGCAGGGGCCTGAATGAAAAACTGTTTTTT. Translated: CASRSGRGLNEKLFF.

This rearrangement joins TRBV20-1 to TRBJ1-2; D is perhaps TRBD1 (5 bases). Germline V gene sequence: CDR1 DFQATT, CDR2 SNEGSKA (reference sequence). This CDR3 has 16 amino acids. V was clipped by 3 bases and J by 3 bases, with 20 bases between them. CDR3 protein: CSASPGAGPVDYGYTF. The CDR3 DNA reads as TGCAGTGCTAGCCCCGGGGCGGGTCCTGTTGACTATGGCTACACCTTC.

This clonotype was counted many times. This chain connects TRBV11-1 to TRBJ2-7; TRBD1 is a possible D gene (6 bases). In germline, CDR1 is SGHAT, CDR2 FQDESV (reference sequence). This CDR3 contains 15 residues. V lost 3 bases and J 6 bases, leaving 18 bases between the germline ends. The CDR3 DNA reads as TGTGCCAGCAGCTTTGGCGCGACAGGACTGATCGAGCAGTACTTC. This encodes CASSFGATGLIEQYF.

This clonotype occurred many times. V gene TRBV3-1 combines with J gene TRBJ1-1, with D possibly matching TRBD1 (6 bases). Germline lookup yields CDR1 LGHDT and CDR2 YNNKEL (reference sequence). The CDR3 totals 14 residues. Deletions cut 4 bases from V and 3 bases from J, with 12 bases between. The CDR3 coding sequence is TGTGCCAGCAGCCTTCAGGGGAAGGACACTGAAGCTTTCTTT. This translates into CASSLQGKDTEAFF.

This clonotype has only a few counts. The rearrangement uses TRBV3-1 and TRBJ2-2; perhaps TRBD1 as D (6 bases). CDR3 length equals 16 residues. Germline V lookup: CDR1 LGHDT, CDR2 YNNKEL (reference sequence). V lost 5 bases and J 0 bases, leaving 13 bases between the germline ends. The CDR3 here is CASSDPGTTNTGELFF. For the CDR3, the DNA is TGTGCCAGCAGCGACCCCGGGACAACGAACACCGGGGAGCTGTTTTTT.

The rearrangement joins TRBV5-6 to TRBJ2-7; tentatively, D is TRBD1 (6 bases). Germline-derived CDR1 and CDR2 are SGHDT and YYEEEE. This CDR3 is 15 amino acids long. The ends were cut back, 0 bases at V and 2 bases at J, with 12 bases in the middle. CDR3 amino acids: CASSLGTGRAYEQYF. As DNA, the CDR3 is TGTGCCAGCAGCTTGGGAACAGGGCGCGCCTACGAGCAGTACTTC.

This clonotype is termed large (0.1 to 1%). This rearrangement joins TRBV20-1 to TRBJ2-1; D unresolved. The CDR3 is 13 amino acids. With 6 bases removed from V and 3 bases from J, the gap between germline ends came to 12 bases. Looked up from germline, CDR1 is DFQATT and CDR2 is SNEGSKA (reference sequence). CDR3 sequence reads: CSASRTDYNEQFF. In nucleotides, the CDR3 is TGCAGTGCCTCGCGGACCGACTACAATGAGCAGTTCTTC.

This clonotype was recorded a few times. The CDR3 nucleotides read TGTGCCAGCAGTGCTGGATATGGCTACAATGAGCAGTTCTTC. Its translation: CASSAGYGYNEQFF. The chain recombines TRBV25-1 with TRBJ2-1; no clear D gene. There are 14 residues in the CDR3. V dropped 4 bases and J dropped 3 bases, with 10 bases sitting between them. Germline-derived CDR1 and CDR2 are MGHDK and SYGVNS.

This clonotype has a count of ten or more. The chain combines TRBV6-2 or TRBV6-3 with TRBJ2-7, with no clear D. CDR1 MNHEY and CDR2 SVGEGT come from the germline V gene. The V gene lost 9 bases and the J gene lost 4 bases, with 25 bases spanning the gap. The CDR3 covers 16 residues. CDR3 region: CASKLLSVGHDYEQYF. In DNA form, the CDR3 reads TGTGCCAGTAAGTTACTCAGTGTGGGCCATGATTACGAGCAGTACTTC.

The V and J genes are TRBV12-3 or TRBV12-4 and TRBJ2-1, with TRBD2 matching over 10 bases. The CDR3 runs 16 residues. Germline trimming cut 10 bases from V and 8 bases from J; bases unmatched to any gene: 17. In DNA, the CDR3 is TGTGCCACAAGCAGGGGGGGCCTAGCGGGAGTGGATGAGCAGTTCTTC. Its protein is CATSRGGLAGVDEQFF.

This clonotype was counted a few times. The chain carries TRBV27 and TRBJ2-7, with 7 bases that match TRBD2. The CDR3 is made up of 15 amino acids. Germline CDR1 MNHEY, CDR2 SMNVEV (reference sequence). V was pared by 3 bases and J by 5 bases, with 10 bases of the junction left unmatched. CDR3 residues: CASSFNGGSGDEQYF. The CDR3 DNA reads TGTGCCAGCAGTTTCAACGGCGGGAGTGGCGACGAGCAGTACTTC.

This clonotype was picked up a small number of times. The V and J genes are TRBV19 and TRBJ2-2; 7 nucleotides line up with TRBD2. V trimming: 6 bases; J trimming: 0 bases; junction bases outside the gene matches: 7. CDR1 and CDR2 from the germline V gene are LNHDA and SQIVND (reference sequence). This CDR3 has 16 residues. The CDR3 is CASSNLAAANTGELFF. The CDR3 nucleotides read TGTGCCAGTAGCAATCTAGCGGCCGCGAACACCGGGGAGCTGTTTTTT. Combining the CDR3 with reference TRBV19 and TRBJ2-2 gives the whole variable domain DGGITQSPKYLFRKEGQNVTLSCEQNLNHDAMYWYRQDPGQGLRLIYYSQIVNDFQKGDIAEGYSVSREKKESFPLTVTSAQKNPTAFYLCASSNLAAANTGELFFGEGSRLTVL.

This clonotype was recorded many times. The chain links TRBV28 to TRBJ2-3; unclear D gene. V shed 6 bases and J shed 9 bases, with 22 bases lying between them. CDR1 MDHEN and CDR2 SYDVKM come from the germline V gene. The CDR3 is 15 amino acids. The CDR3 loop reads CASSPRVRALLTQYF. CDR3 nucleotide sequence: TGTGCCAGCAGCCCCCGGGTACGGGCCCTTTTAACGCAGTATTTT.

This chain joins TRBV10-3 and TRBJ2-1; 9 bases line up with TRBD2. This CDR3 is built from 15 residues. V trimming: 10 bases; J trimming: 6 bases; junction bases outside the gene matches: 13. The germline V gene has CDR1 ENHRY and CDR2 SYGVKD. CDR3 in DNA: TGTGCCACTCGAGTAGCGGGAGTCACAGGCAATGAGCAGTTCTTC. Protein sequence: CATRVAGVTGNEQFF.

In its sample, this clonotype was seen a few times. V is TRBV4-2 and J is TRBJ2-1, with D possibly being TRBD1 or TRBD2 (6 bases each). This CDR3 has 15 residues. Germline CDR1 and CDR2: LGHNA and YNFKEQ. V was trimmed by 0 bases and J by 9 bases, leaving 15 bases between them. CDR3 nucleotides: TGTGCCAGCAGCCAAGACACGGGGGCCCCCGGTGAGCAGTTCTTC. Its protein product is CASSQDTGAPGEQFF.

The rearrangement links TRBV12-3 or TRBV12-4 to TRBJ2-1, with 8 bases matching TRBD1. The CDR3 spans 16 residues. The V segment lost 6 bases and the J segment 4 bases; nucleotides outside the gene matches: 11. The CDR3, as DNA: TGTGCCAGCAGACTATCGACAGGGGTTCGATACAATGAGCAGTTCTTC. It yields the protein CASRLSTGVRYNEQFF.